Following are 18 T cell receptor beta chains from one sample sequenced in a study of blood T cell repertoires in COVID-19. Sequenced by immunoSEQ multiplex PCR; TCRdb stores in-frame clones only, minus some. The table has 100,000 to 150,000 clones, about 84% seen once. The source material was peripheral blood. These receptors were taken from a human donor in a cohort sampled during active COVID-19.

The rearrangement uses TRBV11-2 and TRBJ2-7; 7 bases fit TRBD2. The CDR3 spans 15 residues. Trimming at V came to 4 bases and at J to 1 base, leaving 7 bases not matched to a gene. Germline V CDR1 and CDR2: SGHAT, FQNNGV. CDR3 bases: TGTGCCAGCAGCTCCCTAGCGGTCCTATCCTACGAGCAGTACTTC. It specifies CASSSLAVLSYEQYF.

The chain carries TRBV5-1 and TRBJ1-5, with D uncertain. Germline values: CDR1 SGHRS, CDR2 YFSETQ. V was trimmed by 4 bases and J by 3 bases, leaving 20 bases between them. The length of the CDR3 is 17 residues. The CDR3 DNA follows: TGCGCCAGCAGCCCGGGATACCGGCAGGCTAACAATCAGCCCCAGCATTTT. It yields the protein CASSPGYRQANNQPQHF.

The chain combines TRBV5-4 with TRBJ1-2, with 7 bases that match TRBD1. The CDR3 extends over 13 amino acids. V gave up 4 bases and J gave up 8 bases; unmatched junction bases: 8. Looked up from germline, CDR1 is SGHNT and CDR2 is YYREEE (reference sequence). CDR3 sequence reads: CASSHGQDLGYTF. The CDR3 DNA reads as TGTGCCAGCAGCCACGGACAGGACTTAGGCTACACCTTC.

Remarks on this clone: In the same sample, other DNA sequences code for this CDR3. CDR3 nucleotide sequence: TGTGCCAGCTCACCACGACTAGACAATGAGCAGTTCTTC. This sequence encodes CASSPRLDNEQFF. V gene TRBV18 combines with J gene TRBJ2-1; TRBD2 might be the D (6 bases). Germline-derived CDR1 and CDR2 are KGHSH and LQKENI. This CDR3 contains 13 residues. The V end was cut by 1 base, the J end by 5 bases, with 6 bases between.

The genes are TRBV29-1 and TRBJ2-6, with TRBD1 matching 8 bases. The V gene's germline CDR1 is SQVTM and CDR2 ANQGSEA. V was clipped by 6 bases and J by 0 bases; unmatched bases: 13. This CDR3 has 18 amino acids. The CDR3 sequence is CSVPSTGTGVSGANVLTF. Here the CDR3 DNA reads TGCAGCGTCCCCAGTACCGGGACAGGAGTCTCTGGGGCCAACGTCCTGACTTTC.

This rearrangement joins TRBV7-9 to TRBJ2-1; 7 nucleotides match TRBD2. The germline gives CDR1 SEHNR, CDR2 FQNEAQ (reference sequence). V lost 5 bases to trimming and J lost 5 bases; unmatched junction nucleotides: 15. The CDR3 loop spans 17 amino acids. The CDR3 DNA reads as TGTGCCAGCAGCCCAACGCTCGCAGCGGGAATCGACAATGAGCAGTTCTTC. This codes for CASSPTLAAGIDNEQFF.

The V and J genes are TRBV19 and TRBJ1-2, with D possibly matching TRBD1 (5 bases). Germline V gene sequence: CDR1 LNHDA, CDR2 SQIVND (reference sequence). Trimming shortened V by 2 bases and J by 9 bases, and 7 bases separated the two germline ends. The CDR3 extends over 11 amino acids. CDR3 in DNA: TGTGCCAGTAGTATAAGACAGAGCTACACCTTC. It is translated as CASSIRQSYTF.

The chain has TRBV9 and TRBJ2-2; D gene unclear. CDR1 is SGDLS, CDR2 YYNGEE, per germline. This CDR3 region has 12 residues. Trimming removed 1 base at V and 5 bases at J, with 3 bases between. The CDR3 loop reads CASSVRTGELFF. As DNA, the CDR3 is TGTGCCAGCAGCGTACGTACCGGGGAGCTGTTTTTT.

CDR3 protein: CASSKSASYNEQFF. CDR3 DNA: TGTGCCAGCAGCAAATCCGCGTCCTACAATGAGCAGTTCTTC. The chain is built from TRBV21-1 and TRBJ2-1; the table assigns TRBD2, which was not confirmed against the DNA. TRBV21-1 is reported as a pseudogene. CDR3 length equals 14 residues.

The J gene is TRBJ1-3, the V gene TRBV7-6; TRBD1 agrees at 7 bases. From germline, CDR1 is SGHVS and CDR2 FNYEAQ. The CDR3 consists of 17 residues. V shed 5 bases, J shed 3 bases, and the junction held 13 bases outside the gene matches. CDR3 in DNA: TGTGCCAGCAGCCCCCGGACAGGCACGGGGATTGGAAACACCATATATTTT. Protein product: CASSPRTGTGIGNTIYF.

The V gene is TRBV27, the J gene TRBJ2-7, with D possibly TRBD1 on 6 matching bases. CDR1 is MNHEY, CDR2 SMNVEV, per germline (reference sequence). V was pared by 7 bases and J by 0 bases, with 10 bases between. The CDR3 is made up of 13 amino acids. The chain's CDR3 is CASMDSDSYEQYF. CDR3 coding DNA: TGTGCCAGCATGGACAGCGACTCCTACGAGCAGTACTTC.

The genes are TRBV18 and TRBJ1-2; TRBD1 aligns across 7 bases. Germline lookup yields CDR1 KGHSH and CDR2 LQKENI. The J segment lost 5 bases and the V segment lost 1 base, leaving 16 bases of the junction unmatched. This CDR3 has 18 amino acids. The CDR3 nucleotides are TGTGCCAGCTCACCACTCCCGACAGGGAGTGCCTCCCAATATGGCTACACCTTC. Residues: CASSPLPTGSASQYGYTF.

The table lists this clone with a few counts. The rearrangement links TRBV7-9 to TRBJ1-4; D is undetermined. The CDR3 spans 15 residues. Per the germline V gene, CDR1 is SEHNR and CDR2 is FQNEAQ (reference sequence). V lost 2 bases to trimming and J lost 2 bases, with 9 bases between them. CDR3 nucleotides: TGTGCCAGCAGCTTAAGTTTCAGTACTAATGAAAAACTGTTTTTT. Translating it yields CASSLSFSTNEKLFF.

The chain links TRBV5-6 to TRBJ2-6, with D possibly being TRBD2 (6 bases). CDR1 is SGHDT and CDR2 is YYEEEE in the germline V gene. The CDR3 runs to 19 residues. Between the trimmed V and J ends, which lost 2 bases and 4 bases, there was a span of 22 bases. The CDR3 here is CASSFTGTAYRSGANVLTF. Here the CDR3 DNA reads TGTGCCAGCAGCTTCACCGGGACTGCATACCGGTCCGGGGCCAACGTCCTGACTTTC.

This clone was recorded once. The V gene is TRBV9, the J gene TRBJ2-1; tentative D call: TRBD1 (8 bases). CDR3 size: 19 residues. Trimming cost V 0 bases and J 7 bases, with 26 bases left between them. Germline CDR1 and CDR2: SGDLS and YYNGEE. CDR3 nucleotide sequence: TGTGCCAGCAGCGTAGCTCATAGTTTCGGACAGGGAGGGAGGAATGAGCAGTTCTTC. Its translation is CASSVAHSFGQGGRNEQFF.

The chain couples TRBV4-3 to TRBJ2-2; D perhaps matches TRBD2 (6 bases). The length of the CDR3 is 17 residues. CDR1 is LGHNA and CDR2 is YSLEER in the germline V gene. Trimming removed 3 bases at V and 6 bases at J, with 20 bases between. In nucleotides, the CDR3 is TGCGCCAGCAGCCAGGCTTGGAGGGCGGGATCTCCCGGGGAGCTGTTTTTT. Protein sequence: CASSQAWRAGSPGELFF.

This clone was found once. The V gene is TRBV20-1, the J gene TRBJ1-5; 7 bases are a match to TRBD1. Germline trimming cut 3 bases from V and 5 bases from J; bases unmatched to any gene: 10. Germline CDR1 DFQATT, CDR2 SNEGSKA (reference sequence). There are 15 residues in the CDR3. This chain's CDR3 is CSASKGRGDDQPQHF. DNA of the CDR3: TGCAGTGCTAGTAAGGGCAGGGGGGACGATCAGCCCCAGCATTTT.

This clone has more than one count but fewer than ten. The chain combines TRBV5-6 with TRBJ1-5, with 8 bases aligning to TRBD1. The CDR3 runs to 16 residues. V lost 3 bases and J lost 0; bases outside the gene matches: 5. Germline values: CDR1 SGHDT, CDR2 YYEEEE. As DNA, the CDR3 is TGTGCCAGCAGCTGGTCGGGACAGGCTAGCAATCAGCCCCAGCATTTT. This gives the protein CASSWSGQASNQPQHF. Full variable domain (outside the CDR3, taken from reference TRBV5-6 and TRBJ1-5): DAGVTQSPTHLIKTRGQQVTLRCSPKSGHDTVSWYQQALGQGPQFIFQYYEEEERQRGNFPDRFSGHQFPNYSSELNVNALLLGDSALYLCASSWSGQASNQPQHFGDGTRLSIL.